The 9 T cell receptor beta chains reported below all come from one sample, sequenced in a study of blood T cells in healthy people across ages. Combining a sample-barcoded 5' primer with a J-beta primer mix, a second PCR ran for roughly 6 to 11 cycles. TCRdb independently ran MiXCR on the 5' RACE reads; one entry per CDR3 protein. The data hold 650,000 to 1,000,000 distinct CDR3 sequences, with 46% observed a single time. Material for sequencing was blood. The source is an older man in good health.

The chain has TRBV7-8 and TRBJ2-5; 9 bases match TRBD1. The CDR3 sequence is 15 residues long. Germline V gene data show CDR1 as SGHVS and CDR2 as FQNEAQ. The V segment lost 2 bases and the J segment 1 base; nucleotides outside the gene matches: 2. This CDR3 is CASSLWGQGQETQYF. The CDR3 DNA reads as TGTGCCAGCAGCTTATGGGGACAGGGCCAAGAGACCCAGTACTTC.

In nucleotides, the CDR3 is TGCGCCAGCAGCTTTAGCAGGGCTACATACGAGCAGTACTTC. It codes for CASSFSRATYEQYF. The chain carries TRBV5-1 and TRBJ2-7, with D possibly TRBD1 on 5 matching bases. This CDR3 region has 14 residues. The V end was cut by 2 bases, the J end by 4 bases, with 13 bases between. The germline CDR1 and CDR2 sequences are SGHRS and YFSETQ.

This clonotype has more than one count but fewer than ten. The chain joins TRBV4-3 to TRBJ2-4; possible D gene TRBD2, 6 bases. The CDR3 loop spans 17 amino acids. Trimming shortened V by 0 bases and J by 4 bases, and 16 bases separated the two germline ends. Germline V gene lookup returns CDR1 LGHNA and CDR2 YSLEER. DNA for the CDR3: TGCGCCAGCAGCCAAGATTTAGGGGCTAGCGAAAAAAACATTCAGTACTTC. Its translation is CASSQDLGASEKNIQYF.

This rearrangement joins TRBV10-1 to TRBJ2-3; D perhaps matches TRBD2 (6 bases). The CDR3 runs 16 residues. CDR1 and CDR2 from the germline V gene are WNHNN and SYGVQD (reference sequence). Deletions cut 3 bases from V and 1 base from J, with 14 bases between. The CDR3 DNA is TGCGCCAGCAGTGATGGGGGGAGATGGGGCACAGATACGCAGTATTTT. Protein product: CASSDGGRWGTDTQYF.

The rearrangement links TRBV3-1 to TRBJ2-7; 13 bases match TRBD2. CDR3 length equals 16 residues. J lost 0 bases, V lost 4 bases, and 3 bases had no gene match. Germline values: CDR1 LGHDT, CDR2 YNNKEL (reference sequence). In DNA form, the CDR3 reads TGTGCCAGCAGCCTAGGACTAGCGGGAGACTCCTACGAGCAGTACTTC. As protein: CASSLGLAGDSYEQYF.

V gene TRBV5-6 combines with J gene TRBJ2-5, with D possibly matching TRBD1 (6 bases). Germline loops: CDR1 SGHDT, CDR2 YYEEEE. The V gene lost 5 bases and the J gene lost 5 bases, with 13 bases spanning the gap. The CDR3 loop spans 13 amino acids. The CDR3 DNA sequence: TGTGCCAGCAGTCTACAGGGCCCCGAGACCCAGTACTTC. This sequence encodes CASSLQGPETQYF.

J is TRBJ2-1 and V is TRBV7-9, with 11 bases matching TRBD1. The CDR3 is 12 residues long. Germline assignment: CDR1 SEHNR and CDR2 FQNEAQ (reference sequence). The CDR3 sequence is CATRDRGSLEFF. CDR3 in DNA: TGTGCAACACGGGACAGGGGGAGTTTAGAGTTCTTC.

The chain links TRBV20-1 to TRBJ2-4, with D possibly called TRBD1 or TRBD2 (6 bases each). The germline V gene has CDR1 DFQATT and CDR2 SNEGSKA (reference sequence). The CDR3 consists of 14 residues. Between the trimmed V and J ends, which lost 3 bases and 3 bases, there was a span of 12 bases. This CDR3 is CSASVGGGKNIQYF. The DNA for the CDR3 is TGCAGTGCTAGCGTCGGGGGCGGCAAAAACATTCAGTACTTC.

The table lists this clonotype with many counts. V and J are TRBV7-2 and TRBJ2-5; TRBD2 aligns across 8 bases. With 0 bases clipped from V and 4 bases from J, the junction kept 4 bases outside the gene matches. Per germline, CDR1 SGHTA and CDR2 FQGNSA. This CDR3 has 15 residues. CDR3 protein: CASSLAGLAAETQYF. CDR3 DNA: TGTGCCAGCAGCTTAGCCGGACTAGCTGCAGAGACCCAGTACTTC.